This is a list of T cell receptor beta chains from one sample in a study of shared clonotypes between healthy human individuals. TCRdb's copy holds only in-frame clones and misses some; the assay was immunoSEQ multiplex PCR. The sample carries 600,000 or so clones, 95% recorded once. The sample consisted of naive CD8+ T cells sorted from blood. Receptor source: a woman in her 30s in good health. Both conserved end residues are part of each CDR3. Fields, in order: J gene, V gene, D gene, CDR3 length, CDR3 protein. A D gene is named only where the DNA matches it firmly.

j_call: TRBJ2-7
v_call: TRBV19
d_call: TRBD2
cdr3_length: 15
cdr3_aa: CASSIDGLAVYEQYF

j_call: TRBJ2-7
v_call: TRBV30
d_call: .
cdr3_length: 12
cdr3_aa: CASSTDTYEQYF

j_call: TRBJ2-7
v_call: TRBV27
d_call: .
cdr3_length: 13
cdr3_aa: CASSPLAAYEQYF

j_call: TRBJ2-1
v_call: TRBV27
d_call: TRBD2
cdr3_length: 16
cdr3_aa: CASSLSGTSGWYEQFF

j_call: TRBJ1-1
v_call: TRBV11-2
d_call: .
cdr3_length: 15
cdr3_aa: CASSLVDSTNTEAFF

j_call: TRBJ2-7
v_call: TRBV5-6
d_call: .
cdr3_length: 14
cdr3_aa: CASSLGSMADEQYF

j_call: TRBJ1-4
v_call: TRBV16
d_call: TRBD1
cdr3_length: 15
cdr3_aa: CASSPTDRGDEKLFF

j_call: TRBJ2-7
v_call: TRBV5-8
d_call: TRBD2
cdr3_length: 17
cdr3_aa: CASSPEHGTSGITEEYF

j_call: TRBJ1-2
v_call: TRBV27
d_call: TRBD1
cdr3_length: 13
cdr3_aa: CASSFDRGYGYTF

j_call: .
v_call: TRBV7-9
d_call: .
cdr3_length: 12
cdr3_aa: CASSLGIVEQYF

j_call: TRBJ1-3
v_call: TRBV13
d_call: TRBD1
cdr3_length: 16
cdr3_aa: CASSDHGQGSGNTIYF

j_call: TRBJ1-5
v_call: TRBV19
d_call: .
cdr3_length: 15
cdr3_aa: CASSITSSYNQPQHF

j_call: TRBJ1-3
v_call: TRBV4-2
d_call: .
cdr3_length: 16
cdr3_aa: CASSPIIDSSGNTIYF

j_call: TRBJ2-3
v_call: TRBV28
d_call: TRBD2
cdr3_length: 16
cdr3_aa: CASSFTTSGHTDTQYF

j_call: TRBJ2-7
v_call: TRBV5-1
d_call: TRBD2
cdr3_length: 15
cdr3_aa: CASSLVPSGDYEQYF

j_call: TRBJ2-5
v_call: TRBV29-1
d_call: .
cdr3_length: 16
cdr3_aa: CSVVGGTWETQETQYF

j_call: TRBJ2-3
v_call: TRBV25-1
d_call: .
cdr3_length: 13
cdr3_aa: CAASGPWGDTQYF

j_call: TRBJ2-7
v_call: TRBV7-2
d_call: TRBD2
cdr3_length: 15
cdr3_aa: CASSDPRGGRHEQYF

j_call: TRBJ2-6
v_call: TRBV5-4
d_call: .
cdr3_length: 13
cdr3_aa: CASKGSGANVLTF

j_call: TRBJ2-7
v_call: TRBV19
d_call: TRBD2
cdr3_length: 15
cdr3_aa: CASSFGTSGAYEQYF

j_call: TRBJ1-1
v_call: TRBV6-5
d_call: .
cdr3_length: 13
cdr3_aa: CASSPDGNTEAFF

j_call: TRBJ1-1
v_call: TRBV19
d_call: .
cdr3_length: 15
cdr3_aa: CASSIPGEGNTEAFF

j_call: TRBJ1-4
v_call: TRBV27
d_call: .
cdr3_length: 14
cdr3_aa: CASRRDAANEKLFF

j_call: TRBJ2-5
v_call: TRBV4-1
d_call: TRBD2
cdr3_length: 17
cdr3_aa: CASSQVPLTSVQETQYF

j_call: TRBJ2-1
v_call: TRBV2
d_call: TRBD2
cdr3_length: 16
cdr3_aa: CASSEALADSYNEQFF

j_call: TRBJ2-1
v_call: TRBV23-1
d_call: TRBD1
cdr3_length: 18
cdr3_aa: CASSQSGPDRGLYNEQFF

j_call: TRBJ2-7
v_call: TRBV5-1
d_call: .
cdr3_length: 13
cdr3_aa: CASSWGTDYEQYF

j_call: TRBJ1-1
v_call: TRBV30
d_call: TRBD1
cdr3_length: 15
cdr3_aa: CAWSQGQGRSTEAFF

j_call: TRBJ2-5
v_call: TRBV28
d_call: .
cdr3_length: 19
cdr3_aa: CASSFPRRDTDDLQETQYF

j_call: TRBJ1-2
v_call: TRBV27
d_call: TRBD1
cdr3_length: 12
cdr3_aa: CAARQGARGYTF

j_call: TRBJ2-1
v_call: TRBV6-1
d_call: .
cdr3_length: 13
cdr3_aa: CASNPGRYNEQFF

j_call: TRBJ1-2
v_call: TRBV5-4
d_call: .
cdr3_length: 15
cdr3_aa: CASSLRPGDVLGYTF

j_call: TRBJ1-1
v_call: TRBV5-1
d_call: .
cdr3_length: 16
cdr3_aa: CASSHAAGSLRTEAFF

j_call: TRBJ1-2
v_call: TRBV18
d_call: .
cdr3_length: 12
cdr3_aa: CASSPDTGGSLF

j_call: TRBJ2-7
v_call: TRBV13
d_call: .
cdr3_length: 14
cdr3_aa: CASSLLGGPYEQYF

j_call: TRBJ1-4
v_call: TRBV29-1
d_call: .
cdr3_length: 11
cdr3_aa: CSVRDEEKLFF

j_call: TRBJ1-2
v_call: TRBV9
d_call: .
cdr3_length: 16
cdr3_aa: CASSGLSGRKNYGYTF

j_call: TRBJ2-3
v_call: TRBV25-1
d_call: .
cdr3_length: 14
cdr3_aa: CASSESQVADTQYF

j_call: TRBJ2-1
v_call: TRBV4-1
d_call: TRBD2
cdr3_length: 18
cdr3_aa: CASSQVVRRGSSYNEQFF

j_call: TRBJ2-7
v_call: TRBV27
d_call: .
cdr3_length: 13
cdr3_aa: CASSLGRDYEQYF

j_call: TRBJ2-5
v_call: TRBV14
d_call: TRBD1
cdr3_length: 14
cdr3_aa: CASSSDRGQETQYF

j_call: TRBJ2-7
v_call: TRBV7-2
d_call: TRBD2
cdr3_length: 18
cdr3_aa: CASSLAIGLAGGGSEQYF

j_call: TRBJ1-1
v_call: TRBV15
d_call: TRBD1
cdr3_length: 18
cdr3_aa: CATSTTPRTGHLNTEAFF

j_call: TRBJ1-5
v_call: TRBV5-8
d_call: .
cdr3_length: 13
cdr3_aa: CASSLVSNQPQHF

j_call: TRBJ2-4
v_call: TRBV6-1
d_call: .
cdr3_length: 14
cdr3_aa: CASSGIQSSDIQYF

j_call: TRBJ2-2
v_call: TRBV13
d_call: TRBD1
cdr3_length: 18
cdr3_aa: CASSTGTGGFGSRGELFF

j_call: TRBJ1-2
v_call: TRBV28
d_call: .
cdr3_length: 13
cdr3_aa: CASRVGEINGYTF

j_call: TRBJ2-4
v_call: TRBV27
d_call: TRBD1
cdr3_length: 13
cdr3_aa: CASSAGQGVLQYF

j_call: TRBJ1-5
v_call: TRBV6-6
d_call: .
cdr3_length: 15
cdr3_aa: CASSLGRYSNQPQHF

j_call: TRBJ2-7
v_call: TRBV28
d_call: .
cdr3_length: 12
cdr3_aa: CASSFGTYEQYF

j_call: TRBJ1-5
v_call: TRBV7-9
d_call: .
cdr3_length: 14
cdr3_aa: CASSLDQGHQPQHF

j_call: TRBJ2-7
v_call: TRBV5-8
d_call: TRBD1
cdr3_length: 14
cdr3_aa: CASSPQGISYEQYF

j_call: TRBJ2-2
v_call: TRBV10-2
d_call: TRBD2
cdr3_length: 15
cdr3_aa: CASRTGTSAAGELFF

j_call: TRBJ1-5
v_call: TRBV5-4
d_call: .
cdr3_length: 14
cdr3_aa: CASSLSGSNQPQHF

j_call: TRBJ2-3
v_call: TRBV7-9
d_call: TRBD2
cdr3_length: 15
cdr3_aa: CASSGSGPLKHTQYF

j_call: TRBJ1-1
v_call: TRBV2
d_call: .
cdr3_length: 12
cdr3_aa: CASSAPGGEAFF

j_call: TRBJ1-2
v_call: TRBV29-1
d_call: .
cdr3_length: 12
cdr3_aa: CSVEGGSYGYTF

j_call: TRBJ2-7
v_call: TRBV23-1
d_call: .
cdr3_length: 16
cdr3_aa: CASNTEDGRSSYEQYF

j_call: TRBJ2-3
v_call: TRBV27
d_call: TRBD2
cdr3_length: 16
cdr3_aa: CASSLLLAGGPDTQYF